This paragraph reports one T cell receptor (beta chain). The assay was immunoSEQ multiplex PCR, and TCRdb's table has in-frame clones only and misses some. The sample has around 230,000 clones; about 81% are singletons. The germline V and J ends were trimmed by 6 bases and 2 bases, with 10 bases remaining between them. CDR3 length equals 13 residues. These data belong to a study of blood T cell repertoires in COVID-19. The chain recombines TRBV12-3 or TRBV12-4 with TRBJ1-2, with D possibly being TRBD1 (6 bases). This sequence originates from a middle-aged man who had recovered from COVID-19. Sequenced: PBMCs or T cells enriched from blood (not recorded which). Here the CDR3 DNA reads TGTGCCAGCAGCGAGGGGGAGAACTATGGCTACACCTTC. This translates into CASSEGENYGYTF.